The next 18 T cell receptor beta chains were all read from a single sample in a study of cytomegalovirus exposure and HLA in healthy donors. It was with 60 Vbeta and 13 Jbeta primers that the PCR ran. TCRdb keeps only in-frame clones here, not all; method: immunoSEQ multiplex PCR. The sample records approximately 86,000 clones, about 70% being singletons. The sample was PBMCs. Receptors originate from a man aged 35 to 55 in good health and CMV-seronegative.

V usage is TRBV7-3 and J usage is TRBJ1-2; D gene unclear. CDR3 size: 13 residues. The ends were cut back, 0 bases at V and 8 bases at J, with 10 bases in the middle. The germline gives CDR1 SGHTA, CDR2 FQGTGA. The CDR3 here is CASSLTNGDGYTF. The CDR3 bases are TGTGCCAGCAGCTTAACGAATGGAGACGGCTACACCTTC.

The chain combines TRBV5-1 with TRBJ2-5, with D possibly matching TRBD2 (6 bases). The CDR3 totals 14 residues. Trimming pared 0 bases from V and 5 bases from J, leaving 11 bases between. CDR1 and CDR2 from the germline V gene are SGHRS and YFSETQ. The CDR3 nucleotides read TGCGCCAGCAGCTTGGATGAGGGGAGGGAGACCCAGTACTTC. Its translation is CASSLDEGRETQYF. The full variable domain, rest sourced from reference TRBV5-1 and TRBJ2-5, is KAGVTQTPRYLIKTRGQQVTLSCSPISGHRSVSWYQQTPGQGLQFLFEYFSETQRNKGNFPGRFSGRQFSNSRSEMNVSTLELGDSALYLCASSLDEGRETQYFGPGTRLLVL.

This clone was seen a handful of times. This rearrangement joins TRBV7-7 to TRBJ2-7, with a possible D match to TRBD2 (5 bases). The length of the CDR3 is 15 residues. Germline lookup yields CDR1 SSHAT and CDR2 FNYEAQ (reference sequence). V lost 1 base and J lost 0, with 10 bases in between. CDR3 DNA sequence: TGTGCCAGCAGCTTAGGGGCGGGCCCCTCCTACGAGCAGTACTTC. Translation: CASSLGAGPSYEQYF.

This clone was seen a handful of times. J is TRBJ1-2 and V is TRBV7-9, with TRBD1 matching over 9 bases. This CDR3 contains 16 residues. Germline-derived CDR1 and CDR2 are SEHNR and FQNEAQ (reference sequence). With 1 base clipped from V and 6 bases from J, the junction kept 9 bases outside the gene matches. The CDR3 spells CASSLGLGTGTHGYTF. CDR3 in DNA: TGTGCCAGCAGCTTAGGCCTCGGGACAGGGACCCATGGCTACACCTTC.

The chain recombines TRBV5-4 with TRBJ2-5; D uncertain. Trimming pared 5 bases from V and 1 base from J, leaving 9 bases between. Germline assignment: CDR1 SGHNT and CDR2 YYREEE (reference sequence). CDR3 length: 13 amino acids. The CDR3 sequence is CASSLPGQETQYF. In DNA form, the CDR3 reads TGTGCCAGCAGTCTTCCGGGCCAAGAGACCCAGTACTTC.

The rearrangement joins TRBV11-2 to TRBJ2-7, with unresolved D. This CDR3 comprises 13 residues. The V gene's germline CDR1 is SGHAT and CDR2 FQNNGV. V was cut by 0 bases and J by 9 bases, with 12 bases left in between. In DNA, the CDR3 is TGTGCCAGCAGCTTAGATCTCGAGGCCGGGCAGTACTTC. It codes for CASSLDLEAGQYF.

This chain uses TRBV19 with TRBJ2-7, with 12 positions matching TRBD1. Germline V gives CDR1 LNHDA, CDR2 SQIVND (reference sequence). The CDR3 spans 14 residues. The V segment lost 6 bases and the J segment 7 bases; nucleotides outside the gene matches: 7. The CDR3 reads CASRQGQGASEQYF. The DNA for the CDR3 is TGTGCCAGTAGACAGGGACAGGGGGCGAGTGAGCAGTACTTC.

This chain links TRBV6-5 with TRBJ1-1, with D possibly matching TRBD1 (5 bases). Trimming removed 6 bases at V and 0 bases at J, with 14 bases between. The germline CDR1 and CDR2 sequences are MNHEY and SVGAGI. This CDR3 contains 15 residues. CDR3 bases: TGTGCCAGCAGGTCTATCAGGGCCTTGAACACTGAAGCTTTCTTT. This encodes CASRSIRALNTEAFF.

This clone occurred once. J is TRBJ2-7 and V is TRBV2; 7 nucleotides match TRBD1. The V gene's germline CDR1 is SNHLY and CDR2 FYNNEI. The trim removed 5 bases at V and 4 bases at J, leaving 11 bases unmatched. CDR3 length: 15 residues. The chain's CDR3 is CASSPDRASQYEQYF. DNA of the CDR3: TGTGCCAGCAGTCCTGACAGGGCCTCGCAGTACGAGCAGTACTTC. The entire variable domain, with the rest obtained from reference TRBV2 and TRBJ2-7, is as follows: EPEVTQTPSHQVTQMGQEVILRCVPISNHLYFYWYRQILGQKVEFLVSFYNNEISEKSEIFDDQFSVERPDGSNFTLKIRSTKLEDSAMYFCASSPDRASQYEQYFGPGTRLTVT.

This chain uses TRBV11-3 with TRBJ2-2, with 12 bases fitting TRBD1. Trimming at V came to 5 bases and at J to 5 bases, leaving 6 bases not matched to a gene. This CDR3 has 16 residues. CDR1 SGHNT and CDR2 YENEEA come from the germline V gene. For the CDR3, the DNA is TGTGCCAGCAGCCCAGGGACAGGGGGCGCGACCGGGGAGCTGTTTTTT. Encoded protein: CASSPGTGGATGELFF.

V usage is TRBV5-1 and J usage is TRBJ2-5; TRBD2 might be the D (5 bases). In germline, CDR1 is SGHRS, CDR2 YFSETQ. The CDR3 is made up of 15 amino acids. Between the trimmed V and J ends, which lost 0 bases and 6 bases, there was a span of 15 bases. CDR3 amino acids: CASSLESSARKTQYF. The CDR3 DNA reads TGCGCCAGCAGCTTGGAGAGTAGCGCGAGGAAGACCCAGTACTTC.

The genes are TRBV7-6 and TRBJ2-1; 7 nucleotides match TRBD1. Trimming removed 4 bases from V and 6 bases from J; junction bases left unmatched: 6. This CDR3 contains 14 residues. Germline values: CDR1 SGHVS, CDR2 FNYEAQ. CDR3 residues: CASSSPTGVNEQFF. CDR3 nucleotides: TGTGCCAGCAGCTCCCCAACAGGGGTCAATGAGCAGTTCTTC.

This chain joins TRBV7-7 and TRBJ2-3, with D possibly TRBD1 on 6 matching bases. Trimming removed 5 bases at V and 1 base at J, with 7 bases between. CDR1 and CDR2 (germline): SSHAT, FNYEAQ (reference sequence). The CDR3 sequence is 13 residues long. The CDR3 here is CASSPGGTDTQYF. The CDR3 bases are TGTGCCAGCAGCCCAGGGGGCACAGATACGCAGTATTTT.

This clone has more than one count but fewer than ten. The J gene is TRBJ1-2, the V gene TRBV6-5, with D perhaps matching TRBD1 (6 bases). The CDR3 extends over 14 amino acids. Germline CDR1 is MNHEY and CDR2 is SVGAGI. With 6 bases removed from V and 4 bases from J, the gap between germline ends came to 15 bases. CDR3 bases: TGTGCCAGCAGCCCCGGTGGGACAAGCTATGGCTACACCTTC. It codes for CASSPGGTSYGYTF.

The chain carries TRBV6-5 and TRBJ2-1; TRBD2 aligns across 9 bases. V dropped 2 bases and J dropped 8; count of bases not matched to a gene: 7. CDR3 size: 15 residues. From germline, CDR1 is MNHEY and CDR2 SVGAGI. Written as DNA, the CDR3 is TGTGCCAGCAGTTACGGCGGGGGGGCTGGCGATGAGCAGTTCTTC. As protein: CASSYGGGAGDEQFF.

Here the CDR3 DNA reads TGCGCCAGCAGCCACTTAGCGGGGGAAGGTGCCGGGGAGCTGTTTTTT. This encodes CASSHLAGEGAGELFF. The rearrangement joins TRBV4-3 to TRBJ2-2; 9 bases agree with TRBD2. J gave up 6 bases and V 3 bases, and 8 bases lay outside the gene matches. Looked up from germline, CDR1 is LGHNA and CDR2 is YSLEER. CDR3 length equals 16 residues.

The V and J genes are TRBV7-8 and TRBJ2-1; no clear D gene. CDR1 and CDR2 (germline): SGHVS, FQNEAQ. V lost 4 bases and J lost 0, with 16 bases in between. This CDR3 is 17 amino acids long. This CDR3 reads CASSSLEPGLSYNEQFF. In DNA, the CDR3 is TGTGCCAGCAGCTCGTTAGAGCCAGGTCTCTCCTACAATGAGCAGTTCTTC.

The chain has TRBV13 and TRBJ1-2; 7 nucleotides agree with TRBD1. The CDR3 contains 16 residues. CDR1 and CDR2 (germline): PRHDT, FYEKMQ (reference sequence). The junction had 8 bases not matched to a gene; V was cut back by 3 bases and J by 1 base. The CDR3 loop reads CASSFVTGENNYGYTF. The CDR3 DNA follows: TGTGCCAGCAGCTTCGTAACAGGGGAAAATAACTATGGCTACACCTTC.